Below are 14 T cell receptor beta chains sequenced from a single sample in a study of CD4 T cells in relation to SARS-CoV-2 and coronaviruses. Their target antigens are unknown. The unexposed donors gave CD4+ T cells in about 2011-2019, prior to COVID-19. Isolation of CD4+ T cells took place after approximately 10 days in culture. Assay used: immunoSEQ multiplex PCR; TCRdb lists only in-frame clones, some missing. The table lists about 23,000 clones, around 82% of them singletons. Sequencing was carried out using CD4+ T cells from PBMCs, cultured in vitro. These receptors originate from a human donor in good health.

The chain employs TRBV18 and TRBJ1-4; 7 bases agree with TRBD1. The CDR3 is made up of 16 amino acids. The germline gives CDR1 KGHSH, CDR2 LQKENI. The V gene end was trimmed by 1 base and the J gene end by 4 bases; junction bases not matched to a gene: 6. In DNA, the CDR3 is TGTGCCAGCTCACCACAACCCACAGGGGTTAATGAAAAACTGTTTTTT. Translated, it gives CASSPQPTGVNEKLFF. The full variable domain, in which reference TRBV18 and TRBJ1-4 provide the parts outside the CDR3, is NAGVMQNPRHLVRRRGQEARLRCSPMKGHSHVYWYRQLPEEGLKFMVYLQKENIIDESGMPKERFSAEFPKEGPSILRIQQVVRGDSAAYFCASSPQPTGVNEKLFFGSGTQLSVL.

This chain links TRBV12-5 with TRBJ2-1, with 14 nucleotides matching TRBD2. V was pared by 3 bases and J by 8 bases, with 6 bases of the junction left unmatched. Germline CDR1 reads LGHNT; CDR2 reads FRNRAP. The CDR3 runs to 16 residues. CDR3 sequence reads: CASGFVGLAGADEQFF. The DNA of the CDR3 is TGTGCTAGTGGTTTTGTGGGACTAGCGGGGGCCGATGAGCAGTTCTTC. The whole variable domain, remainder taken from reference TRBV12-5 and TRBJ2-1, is DARVTQTPRHKVTEMGQEVTMRCQPILGHNTVFWYRQTMMQGLELLAYFRNRAPLDDSGMPKDRFSAEMPDATLATLKIQPSEPRDSAVYFCASGFVGLAGADEQFFGPGTRLTVL.

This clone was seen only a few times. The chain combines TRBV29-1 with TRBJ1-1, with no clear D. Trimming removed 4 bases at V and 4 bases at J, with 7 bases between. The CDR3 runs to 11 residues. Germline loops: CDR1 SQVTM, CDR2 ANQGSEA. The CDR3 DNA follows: TGCAGCGTTGTTGCGTCCACTGAAGCTTTCTTT. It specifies CSVVASTEAFF.

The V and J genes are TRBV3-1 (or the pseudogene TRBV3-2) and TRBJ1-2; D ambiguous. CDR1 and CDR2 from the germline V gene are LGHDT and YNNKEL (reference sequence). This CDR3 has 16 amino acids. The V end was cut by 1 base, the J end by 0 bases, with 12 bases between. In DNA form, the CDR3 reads TGTGCCAGCAGCCAAGTGCTCCTTGGTGCTAACTATGGCTACACCTTC. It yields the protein CASSQVLLGANYGYTF.

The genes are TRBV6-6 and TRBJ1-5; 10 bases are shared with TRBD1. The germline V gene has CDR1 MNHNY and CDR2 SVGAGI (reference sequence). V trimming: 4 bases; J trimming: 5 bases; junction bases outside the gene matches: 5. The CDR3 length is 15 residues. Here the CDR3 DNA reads TGTGCCAGCAGTTCAGACAGGGGGCCCCATCAGCCCCAGCATTTT. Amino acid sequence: CASSSDRGPHQPQHF.

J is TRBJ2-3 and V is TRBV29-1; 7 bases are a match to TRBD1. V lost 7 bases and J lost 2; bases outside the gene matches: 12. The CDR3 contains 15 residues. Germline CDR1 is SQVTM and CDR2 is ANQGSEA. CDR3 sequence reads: CSDATGEAFTDTQYF. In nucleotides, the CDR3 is TGCAGCGACGCCACAGGGGAAGCTTTCACAGATACGCAGTATTTT.

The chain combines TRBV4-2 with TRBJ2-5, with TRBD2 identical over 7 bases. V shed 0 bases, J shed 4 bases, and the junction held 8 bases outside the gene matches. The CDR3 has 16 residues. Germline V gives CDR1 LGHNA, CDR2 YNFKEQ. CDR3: CASSQELASGGETQYF. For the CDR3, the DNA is TGTGCCAGCAGCCAAGAGCTGGCTAGCGGAGGAGAGACCCAGTACTTC.

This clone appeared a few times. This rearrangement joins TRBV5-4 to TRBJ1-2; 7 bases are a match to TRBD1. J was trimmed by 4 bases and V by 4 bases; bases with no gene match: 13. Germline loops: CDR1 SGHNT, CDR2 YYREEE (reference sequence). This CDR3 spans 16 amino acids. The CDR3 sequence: CASSLGGRQGSYGYTF. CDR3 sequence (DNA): TGTGCCAGCAGCCTTGGGGGGCGACAGGGAAGCTATGGCTACACCTTC.

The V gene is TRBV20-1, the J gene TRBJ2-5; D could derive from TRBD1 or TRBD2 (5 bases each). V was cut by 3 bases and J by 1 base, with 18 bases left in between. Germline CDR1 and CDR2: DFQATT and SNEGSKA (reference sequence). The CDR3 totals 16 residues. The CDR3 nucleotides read TGCAGTGCTAGTAACCCTTTGGGACGGACCCAAGAGACCCAGTACTTC. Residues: CSASNPLGRTQETQYF.

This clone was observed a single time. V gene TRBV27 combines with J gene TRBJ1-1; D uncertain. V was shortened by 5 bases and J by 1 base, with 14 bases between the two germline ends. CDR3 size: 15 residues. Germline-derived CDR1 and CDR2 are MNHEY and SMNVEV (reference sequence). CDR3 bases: TGTGCCAGCAGTGGCCCGAACCCCGAGAACACTGAAGCTTTCTTT. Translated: CASSGPNPENTEAFF.

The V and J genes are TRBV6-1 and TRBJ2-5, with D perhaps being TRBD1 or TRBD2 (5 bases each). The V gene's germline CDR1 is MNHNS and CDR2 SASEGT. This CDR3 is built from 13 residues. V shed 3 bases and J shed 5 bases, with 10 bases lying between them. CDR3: CASSDAGTETQYF. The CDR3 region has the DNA TGTGCCAGCAGTGATGCCGGGACGGAGACCCAGTACTTC.

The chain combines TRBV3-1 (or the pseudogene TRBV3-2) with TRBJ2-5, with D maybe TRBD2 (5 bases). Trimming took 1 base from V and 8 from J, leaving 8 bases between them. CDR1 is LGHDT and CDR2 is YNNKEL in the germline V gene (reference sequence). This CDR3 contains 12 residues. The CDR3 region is CASSQVGRTQYF. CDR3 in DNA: TGTGCCAGCAGCCAAGTTGGGAGAACCCAGTACTTC.

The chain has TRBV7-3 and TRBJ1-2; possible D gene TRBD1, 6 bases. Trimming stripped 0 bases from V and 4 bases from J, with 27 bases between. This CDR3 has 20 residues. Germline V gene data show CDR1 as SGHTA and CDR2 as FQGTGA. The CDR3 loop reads CASSLTFSPAGLRGAYGYTF. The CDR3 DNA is TGTGCCAGCAGCTTAACTTTTTCCCCAGCAGGACTTCGGGGGGCCTATGGCTACACCTTC.

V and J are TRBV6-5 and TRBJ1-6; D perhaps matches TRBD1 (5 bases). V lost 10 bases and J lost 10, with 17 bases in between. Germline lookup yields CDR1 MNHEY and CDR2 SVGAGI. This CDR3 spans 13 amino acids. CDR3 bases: TGTGCCATTGGGAGGGGATTGCGGTCACCCCTCCACTTT. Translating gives CAIGRGLRSPLHF.